The 15 T cell receptor beta chains in this list originate from one sample, sequenced in a study of blood T cell repertoires in COVID-19. Measured with immunoSEQ multiplex PCR; TCRdb has only the in-frame clones, and not every one. The repertoire has about 200,000 clones, 85% of them found once; the top ten carry 0.9% to 0.95%. Sequenced: peripheral blood. Receptor source: a man aged 60 to 75 with COVID-19, enrolled during active disease.

This chain uses TRBV4-3 with TRBJ1-4, with 11 bases matching TRBD1. The CDR3 runs to 15 residues. V was pared by 4 bases and J by 5 bases, with 3 bases of the junction left unmatched. Germline-derived CDR1 and CDR2 are LGHNA and YSLEER. The CDR3 DNA is TGCGCCAGCAGCCCACGGGACAGGGGGAATGAAAAACTGTTTTTT. Its translation: CASSPRDRGNEKLFF.

The chain employs TRBV7-2 and TRBJ1-6, with D tentatively TRBD1 (6 bases). Germline V gene sequence: CDR1 SGHTA, CDR2 FQGNSA. V was cut by 7 bases and J by 6 bases, with 19 bases left in between. This CDR3 comprises 16 residues. CDR3 residues: CASTLNEGVGNSPLHF. DNA of the CDR3: TGTGCCAGCACCCTAAATGAGGGGGTGGGTAATTCACCCCTCCACTTT.

The V gene is TRBV10-2, the J gene TRBJ1-2; maybe TRBD1 (5 bases). Trimming cost V 4 bases and J 8 bases, with 14 bases left between them. The CDR3 length is 13 residues. CDR1 WSHSY and CDR2 SAAADI come from the germline V gene. CDR3 sequence (DNA): TGCGCCAGCAGTGGGGGAGGGACTGACGGCTACACCTTC. Amino acid sequence: CASSGGGTDGYTF.

The chain combines TRBV6-5 with TRBJ1-2; D call uncertain. V was pared by 2 bases and J by 1 base, with 8 bases between. This CDR3 region has 14 residues. Germline V gene data show CDR1 as MNHEY and CDR2 as SVGAGI. CDR3 loop: CASSYGPHNYGYTF. Here the CDR3 DNA reads TGTGCCAGCAGTTACGGGCCGCATAACTATGGCTACACCTTC.

The genes are TRBV9 and TRBJ1-2; TRBD1 matches at 9 bases. The germline V gene encodes CDR1 SGDLS and CDR2 YYNGEE. V shed 3 bases and J 1 base; nucleotides not matched to a gene: 4. The CDR3 is 15 amino acids. The CDR3 loop reads CASSGRDRDNYGYTF. The CDR3 bases are TGTGCCAGCAGCGGCCGGGACAGGGATAACTATGGCTACACCTTC.

The chain joins TRBV11-2 to TRBJ2-2; D gene unclear. Between the trimmed V and J ends, which lost 0 bases and 7 bases, there was a span of 6 bases. The germline V gene has CDR1 SGHAT and CDR2 FQNNGV. The CDR3 contains 13 residues. The CDR3 bases are TGTGCCAGCAGCTTAGATCAGGTCGGGGAGCTGTTTTTT. Residues: CASSLDQVGELFF.

The rearrangement links TRBV11-2 to TRBJ1-2; tentatively, D is TRBD1 (6 bases). Germline lookup yields CDR1 SGHAT and CDR2 FQNNGV. This CDR3 contains 15 residues. The V end lost 4 bases, the J end lost 4 bases, and 16 bases lay between the germline ends. CDR3 loop: CASSSSGGTIYGYTF. DNA of the CDR3: TGTGCCAGCAGCTCTAGTGGGGGCACCATCTATGGCTACACCTTC.

This clone appeared a single time. The chain employs TRBV21-1 and TRBJ1-5. TRBV21-1 is assigned pseudogene status. The length of the CDR3 is 17 residues. The CDR3 region is CASSPAMRVYSNQPQHF. The DNA for the CDR3 is TGTGCCAGCAGCCCAGCGATGCGGGTCTATAGCAATCAGCCCCAGCATTTT.

The CDR3 coding sequence is TGTGCCAGCAGCCGCCTTGGGACACAAGCGTATGAAAAACTGTTTTTT. Its protein is CASSRLGTQAYEKLFF. The genes are TRBV7-2 and TRBJ1-4; a weak D match, TRBD1 (6 bases). Germline CDR1 reads SGHTA; CDR2 reads FQGNSA. The CDR3 extends over 16 amino acids. The ends were cut back, 5 bases at V and 6 bases at J, with 19 bases in the middle.

The J gene is TRBJ1-6, the V gene TRBV2, with D unclear. From germline, CDR1 is SNHLY and CDR2 FYNNEI. The CDR3 is 13 residues long. With 8 bases removed from V and 6 bases from J, the gap between germline ends came to 11 bases. The CDR3 protein is CASGSQRNSPLHF. The DNA for the CDR3 is TGTGCCAGCGGGAGTCAGCGTAATTCACCCCTCCACTTT.

This clone has just one count. The V and J genes are TRBV10-2 and TRBJ1-5; 11 bases match TRBD1. V shed 2 bases and J 1 base; nucleotides not matched to a gene: 4. The length of the CDR3 is 17 residues. Germline assignment: CDR1 WSHSY and CDR2 SAAADI. The CDR3 bases are TGCGCCAGCAGTGAGCCCGGACAGGGGGCCAGCAATCAGCCCCAGCATTTT. Amino acids: CASSEPGQGASNQPQHF.

The CDR3 bases are TGCAGTGCTAGACGGGACGAGCAGTACTTC. Protein sequence: CSARRDEQYF. The chain joins TRBV20-1 to TRBJ2-7, with unresolved D. The CDR3 totals 10 residues. Trimming cost V 2 bases and J 5 bases, with 4 bases left between them. Germline-derived CDR1 and CDR2 are DFQATT and SNEGSKA (reference sequence).

V is TRBV28 and J is TRBJ2-1, with unresolved D. CDR1 is MDHEN, CDR2 SYDVKM, per germline. Trimming pared 3 bases from V and 2 bases from J, leaving 14 bases between. The CDR3 covers 16 residues. The chain's CDR3 is CASSLAGPGTYNEQFF. CDR3 nucleotide sequence: TGTGCCAGCAGTTTGGCAGGCCCAGGCACCTACAATGAGCAGTTCTTC.

This CDR3 reads CASSWEPNFSYEQYF. CDR3 nucleotide sequence: TGTGCCAGCAGCTGGGAGCCTAACTTCTCCTACGAGCAGTACTTC. This sequence joins TRBV7-6 and TRBJ2-7; TRBD2 is a possible D gene (5 bases). This CDR3 is built from 15 residues. CDR1 and CDR2 (germline): SGHVS, FNYEAQ. Trimming removed 4 bases at V and 0 bases at J, with 13 bases between.

The CDR3 loop reads CASSLGQANTEAFF. CDR3 in DNA: TGTGCCAGCAGCTTAGGACAGGCGAACACTGAAGCTTTCTTT. V is TRBV5-6 and J is TRBJ1-1; 7 bases fit TRBD1. J was trimmed by 1 base and V by 2 bases; bases with no gene match: 2. Looked up from germline, CDR1 is SGHDT and CDR2 is YYEEEE. This CDR3 spans 14 amino acids. The whole variable domain, remainder taken from reference TRBV5-6 and TRBJ1-1, is DAGVTQSPTHLIKTRGQQVTLRCSPKSGHDTVSWYQQALGQGPQFIFQYYEEEERQRGNFPDRFSGHQFPNYSSELNVNALLLGDSALYLCASSLGQANTEAFFGQGTRLTVV.